This T cell receptor (beta chain) was captured in a study of chemoradiotherapy in HPV16-positive cancers. Assay: immunoSEQ multiplex PCR; the TCRdb copy retains only in-frame clones and omits some. The data contain around 8,100 clones, around 85% of them singletons. This CDR3 is 13 amino acids long. Trimming cost V 1 base and J 8 bases, with 12 bases left between them. Germline V gene lookup returns CDR1 SGHDT and CDR2 YYEEEE. The chain combines TRBV5-6 with TRBJ1-2, with D unclear. The material was blood, obtained from a patient who underwent chemoradiotherapy. The receptor comes from a human donor with HPV-associated anogenital cancer. CDR3 sequence reads: CASSLWPSRGYTF. The CDR3 DNA reads TGTGCCAGCAGCTTGTGGCCCTCCCGCGGCTACACCTTC.